Following are 2 T cell receptor beta chains from one sample sequenced in a study of Graves' ophthalmopathy and Graves' hyperthyroidism. Beta-chain TCR CDR3 regions were amplified from RNA transcripts. The library came from an HTBI-primed first-round RT-PCR and a second-round multiplex PCR. TCRdb reanalysed the multiplex PCR reads using MiXCR and keeps one entry per CDR3 protein. Of about 16,000 distinct CDR3 sequences listed, roughly 50% are singletons. Sequenced sample: peripheral blood. The receptors were sampled from a woman in her 40s with stable Graves' hyperthyroidism.

The chain employs TRBV6-4 and TRBJ2-3; D gene ambiguous. Germline V CDR1 and CDR2: MRHNA, SNTAGT. The V gene lost 3 bases and the J gene lost 4 bases, with 11 bases spanning the gap. This CDR3 comprises 14 residues. The CDR3 here is CASSDPALSDTQYF. The CDR3 DNA sequence: TGTGCCAGCAGTGATCCTGCTCTCTCAGATACGCAGTATTTT.

In this sample, this clonotype turned up a few times. The genes are TRBV12-3 or TRBV12-4 and TRBJ2-2; 10 nucleotides align to TRBD2. V trimming: 6 bases; J trimming: 4 bases; junction bases outside the gene matches: 14. This CDR3 region has 18 residues. The CDR3 region has the DNA TGTGCCAGCAGCGCAGCGTCTAGCGGGAGCGGATCCACCGGGGAGCTGTTTTTT. Protein product: CASSAASSGSGSTGELFF.